A selection of T cell receptor beta chains follows, all from one sample in a study of blood T cell repertoires in COVID-19. TCRdb's table, derived via immunoSEQ multiplex PCR, lists solely in-frame clones and lacks some. The table lists hundreds of thousands of clones, 87% of them singletons. Sequencing was carried out using peripheral blood. The receptors were gathered from a woman under 30 who had recovered from COVID-19. Each CDR3 is given with its conserved first and last residue. Each record gives: clone size, V gene, D gene, J gene, CDR3 protein, CDR3 DNA. A D gene is named only where the DNA matches it firmly. Where a row states a size, it is once, few, many or the class of an expanded clone; other rows omit it.

size: .
V: TRBV2
D: TRBD2
J: TRBJ2-5
CDR3: CASNRREAGETQYF
DNA: TGTGCCAGCAACCGCCGGGAGGCCGGGGAGACCCAGTACTTC

size: .
V: TRBV3-1/TRBV3-2
D: TRBD1
J: TRBJ1-2
CDR3: CASSPDRGQYGYTF
DNA: TGTGCCAGCAGTCCGGACAGGGGGCAGTATGGCTACACCTTC

size: .
V: TRBV19
D: .
J: TRBJ2-1
CDR3: CASSIRGDEQFF
DNA: TGTGCCAGTAGTATAAGGGGCGATGAGCAGTTCTTC

size: .
V: TRBV6-5
D: .
J: TRBJ1-1
CDR3: CASSYWPNIQNTEAFF
DNA: TGTGCCAGCAGTTACTGGCCGAACATACAGAACACTGAAGCTTTCTTT

size: once
V: TRBV3-1/TRBV3-2
D: TRBD1
J: TRBJ1-2
CDR3: CASSADRGHPSFYGYTF
DNA: TGTGCCAGCAGCGCAGACAGGGGGCACCCCAGCTTCTATGGCTACACCTTC

size: .
V: TRBV27
D: .
J: TRBJ2-3
CDR3: CASSLVGGAGDTQYF
DNA: TGTGCCAGCAGTTTAGTAGGGGGGGCTGGAGATACGCAGTATTTT

size: .
V: TRBV5-1
D: .
J: TRBJ1-1
CDR3: CASSSMEGLNTEAFF
DNA: TGCGCCAGCAGCTCGATGGAGGGCCTTAACACTGAAGCTTTCTTT

size: .
V: TRBV28
D: .
J: TRBJ2-7
CDR3: CASSLATYEQYF
DNA: TGTGCCAGCAGTTTAGCCACTTACGAGCAGTACTTC

size: once
V: TRBV13
D: TRBD1
J: TRBJ1-1
CDR3: CASFKRTGDLMNTEAFF
DNA: TGTGCCAGCTTCAAACGGACAGGGGACCTAATGAACACTGAAGCTTTCTTT

size: .
V: TRBV19
D: TRBD2
J: TRBJ2-1
CDR3: CASSMLAGHNEQFF
DNA: TGTGCCAGTAGTATGCTAGCGGGCCACAATGAGCAGTTCTTC

size: .
V: TRBV4-1
D: .
J: TRBJ1-5
CDR3: CASSQTTVSNQPQHF
DNA: TGCGCCAGCAGCCAGACGACAGTTAGCAATCAGCCCCAGCATTTT

size: .
V: TRBV30
D: .
J: TRBJ1-2
CDR3: CAWSWGGNYGYTF
DNA: TGTGCCTGGAGTTGGGGGGGAAACTATGGCTACACCTTC

size: few
V: TRBV9
D: TRBD2
J: TRBJ2-2
CDR3: CASGAGLADGELFF
DNA: TGTGCGAGCGGCGCGGGACTAGCGGACGGGGAGCTGTTTTTT

size: .
V: TRBV27
D: .
J: TRBJ2-1
CDR3: CASSPDKSYNEQFF
DNA: TGTGCCAGCAGCCCCGACAAATCCTACAATGAGCAGTTCTTC

size: .
V: TRBV4-1
D: TRBD2
J: TRBJ2-1
CDR3: CASSQPTSGDNEQFF
DNA: TGCGCCAGCAGCCAACCGACTAGCGGGGACAATGAGCAGTTCTTC

size: .
V: TRBV5-1
D: TRBD2
J: TRBJ2-1
CDR3: CASSLGTSGNYNEQFF
DNA: TGCGCCAGCAGCTTGGGGACTAGCGGGAACTACAATGAGCAGTTCTTC

size: .
V: TRBV29-1
D: TRBD1
J: TRBJ2-7
CDR3: CSVKGAQGYVYEQYF
DNA: TGCAGCGTTAAGGGGGCACAGGGTTACGTCTACGAGCAGTACTTC

size: .
V: TRBV7-9
D: .
J: TRBJ2-1
CDR3: CASSLDGGPYNEQFF
DNA: TGTGCCAGCAGCTTAGACGGCGGGCCATACAATGAGCAGTTCTTC

size: .
V: TRBV19
D: TRBD1
J: TRBJ2-7
CDR3: CASTSRGQGTYEQYF
DNA: TGTGCCAGTACGTCCAGGGGACAGGGTACCTACGAGCAGTACTTC

size: .
V: TRBV27
D: .
J: TRBJ2-1
CDR3: CASRTGVVVNEQFF
DNA: TGTGCCAGCCGGACTGGCGTTGTTGTGAATGAGCAGTTCTTC

size: .
V: TRBV25-1
D: TRBD2
J: TRBJ2-1
CDR3: CASSEPRGNNEQFF
DNA: TGTGCCAGCAGTGAACCGCGGGGGAATAATGAGCAGTTCTTC

size: few
V: TRBV7-9
D: .
J: TRBJ1-6
CDR3: CASSPIYGDNGSPLHF
DNA: TGTGCCAGCAGCCCAATTTATGGGGACAACGGCTCACCCCTCCACTTT

size: .
V: TRBV6-1
D: .
J: TRBJ1-3
CDR3: CASRQGFGGDTIYF
DNA: TGTGCCAGCAGGCAGGGTTTTGGAGGGGACACCATATATTTT

size: .
V: TRBV7-9
D: .
J: TRBJ1-6
CDR3: CARDSLSNSPLHF
DNA: TGTGCCAGGGACAGCCTATCGAATTCACCCCTCCACTTT

size: .
V: TRBV6-2/TRBV6-3
D: TRBD1
J: TRBJ1-5
CDR3: CASSPQGGLQPQHF
DNA: TGTGCCAGCAGTCCGCAGGGGGGCCTTCAGCCCCAGCATTTT

size: few
V: TRBV19
D: TRBD1
J: TRBJ1-1
CDR3: CASSPRDRTAAFF
DNA: TGTGCCAGTAGTCCTCGGGACAGGACGGCTGCTTTCTTT

size: .
V: TRBV7-2
D: .
J: TRBJ2-1
CDR3: CASSPRDWSYNEQFF
DNA: TGTGCCAGCAGCCCCCGGGACTGGTCCTACAATGAGCAGTTCTTC

size: .
V: TRBV6-5
D: .
J: TRBJ2-1
CDR3: CASSYSGPGGNEQFF
DNA: TGTGCCAGCAGTTACTCCGGCCCTGGAGGCAATGAGCAGTTCTTC

size: .
V: TRBV12-3/TRBV12-4
D: .
J: TRBJ1-1
CDR3: CASSSDREAFF
DNA: TGTGCCAGCAGCTCAGACAGGGAAGCTTTCTTT

size: .
V: TRBV18
D: .
J: TRBJ1-2
CDR3: CASSPIRVRDYTF
DNA: TGTGCCAGCTCACCAATCCGGGTCAGGGACTACACCTTC

size: .
V: TRBV7-2
D: .
J: TRBJ2-7
CDR3: CASSKLDRNHEQYF
DNA: TGTGCCAGCAGCAAATTAGACAGAAACCACGAGCAGTACTTC

size: .
V: TRBV13
D: TRBD2
J: TRBJ2-5
CDR3: CASQAGEVETQYF
DNA: TGTGCCAGCCAAGCGGGAGAAGTTGAGACCCAGTACTTC

size: .
V: TRBV15
D: .
J: TRBJ2-1
CDR3: CATSRGGGIDNEQFF
DNA: TGTGCCACCAGCAGAGGTGGCGGGATCGACAATGAGCAGTTCTTC

size: .
V: TRBV30
D: TRBD2
J: TRBJ2-5
CDR3: CAWSGGGAQYF
DNA: TGTGCCTGGAGTGGCGGGGGGGCCCAGTACTTC

size: once
V: TRBV5-4
D: TRBD1
J: TRBJ1-2
CDR3: CASSSRGRSRGYTF
DNA: TGTGCCAGCAGCTCCAGGGGGCGCTCGAGAGGCTACACCTTC

size: .
V: TRBV6-5
D: .
J: TRBJ2-7
CDR3: CASRSVYEQYF
DNA: TGTGCCAGCAGATCTGTCTACGAGCAGTACTTC

size: once
V: TRBV7-2
D: .
J: TRBJ1-2
CDR3: CASSLQASSPYGYTF
DNA: TGTGCCAGCAGCTTACAGGCGAGCTCCCCCTATGGCTACACCTTC

size: .
V: TRBV3-1/TRBV3-2
D: TRBD1
J: TRBJ1-2
CDR3: CASSQLPTGFYGYTF
DNA: TGTGCCAGCAGCCAACTGCCGACAGGGTTCTATGGCTACACCTTC

size: .
V: TRBV9
D: .
J: TRBJ1-4
CDR3: CASSARVTGLNEKLFF
DNA: TGTGCCAGCAGCGCGCGCGTGACAGGCCTTAATGAAAAACTGTTTTTT

size: .
V: TRBV3-1/TRBV3-2
D: .
J: TRBJ2-1
CDR3: CASSLFRGSSYNEQFF
DNA: TGTGCCAGCTCGCTTTTCCGGGGAAGCTCCTACAATGAGCAGTTCTTC

size: .
V: TRBV27
D: .
J: TRBJ1-5
CDR3: CASSLWGLSNQPQHF
DNA: TGTGCCAGCAGTTTATGGGGCCTTAGCAATCAGCCCCAGCATTTT

size: .
V: TRBV19
D: TRBD1
J: TRBJ2-7
CDR3: CASSIRTGKYEQYF
DNA: TGTGCCAGTAGTATTAGGACAGGGAAATACGAGCAGTACTTC

size: .
V: TRBV5-4
D: .
J: TRBJ2-3
CDR3: CASSLVSGGTDTQYF
DNA: TGTGCCAGCAGCTTGGTTTCGGGTGGGACAGATACGCAGTATTTT

size: once
V: TRBV30
D: .
J: TRBJ1-3
CDR3: CAWSVRGFSGNTIYF
DNA: TGTGCCTGGAGTGTACGCGGATTCTCTGGAAACACCATATATTTT

size: .
V: TRBV19
D: TRBD2
J: TRBJ2-7
CDR3: CASSRGTSGPYEQYF
DNA: TGTGCCAGTAGTAGAGGGACTAGCGGACCCTACGAGCAGTACTTC

size: .
V: TRBV6-2/TRBV6-3
D: .
J: TRBJ2-7
CDR3: CASSSRQHFYEQYF
DNA: TGTGCCAGCAGTTCCAGGCAGCACTTCTACGAGCAGTACTTC

size: .
V: TRBV2
D: .
J: TRBJ2-1
CDR3: CASRETGSVLFF
DNA: TGTGCCAGCAGGGAGACAGGATCGGTTCTGTTCTTC

size: .
V: TRBV6-2/TRBV6-3
D: .
J: TRBJ1-1
CDR3: CASSRVPMNTEAFF
DNA: TGTGCCAGCAGTCGCGTACCCATGAACACTGAAGCTTTCTTT